This T cell receptor beta chain is drawn from a study of T cell repertoires in aging, cancer and after chemotherapy. Across the whole study: Healthy donor repertoires were recorded over several months to years and showed clear clonal overlap. About 8.8 million TCR reads were in the whole dataset.

The V end was cut by 5 bases, the J end by 4 bases, with 19 bases between. The CDR3 totals 16 residues. Germline CDR1 and CDR2: LNHDA and SQIVND (reference sequence). Study-wide results and caveats: Age-matched healthy donors had significantly more diverse, less clonal blood TCR repertoires than untreated cancer patients. Loss of evenness, beyond lost richness, contributed to age-related TCR diversity decline in cancer patients.

Peripheral blood genomic DNA, not sorted cells or RNA, was the template. TRB rearrangements spanning V, D and J were amplified using mixed TRB-A/B primers. MiXCR, run by TCRdb on the multiplex PCR reads, gives a single entry per CDR3 protein. The data contain 10,000 to 13,000 distinct CDR3 sequences, under 30% of them seen just once; the ten biggest clones take up roughly 2%. Worth noting for this clonotype: The antigen remains undetermined.

The sample comprised blood. This chain connects TRBV19 to TRBJ2-3, with TRBD2 as a possible D gene (5 bases). The clonotype was recovered from a human donor in good health. The CDR3 nucleotides are TGTGCCAGTAGTTCCAAGACTATCTCCAAGGCAGATACGCAGTATTTT. Translating it yields CASSSKTISKADTQYF.